These 15 T cell receptor beta chains were sequenced from one sample in a study of regulatory T cells in long-lasting Graves disease listed by TCRdb under 2021. Interpreted using the paper, the time point label stands for: newly diagnosed GD, antithyroid drugs for less than 3 months. For both TCR sequencing and RNA sequencing, RNA was extracted from PBMCs using TRIzol. Preparation of the library involved multiplex PCR. Sequencing used an Illumina HiSeq 4000. To build TCR beta libraries, CDR3 regions were amplified by Arm-PCR using iRepertoire HTBI primers. TCRdb trimmed public reads at Q25 via fastp, called clones via MiXCR and kept in-frame beta chains. Every entry covers one CDR3 protein and lists the most common genes and DNA from its rows. A total of hundreds of thousands of distinct CDR3 sequences appear in this sample, about 15% of them only once. In total, the top ten clones hold roughly 18% of the sample.

This sample also belongs to another study, concerning T cells in Graves' hyperthyroidism and ophthalmopathy.

The sample was peripheral blood mononuclear cells (PBMCs), taken at new diagnosis, from a patient treated with antithyroid drugs. The receptors here all came from a woman aged 25 to 39 with Graves disease. Donor details come from another sample of the same person, matched by shared clones.

This clonotype was seen ten or more times. This sequence joins TRBV27 and TRBJ1-4; TRBD1 might be the D (6 bases). Germline V gene data show CDR1 as MNHEY and CDR2 as SMNVEV (reference sequence). The CDR3 runs 15 residues. Trimming cost V 5 bases and J 0 bases, with 10 bases left between them. CDR3 coding DNA: TGTGCCAGCAGTCGCAGGGGATCAACTAATGAAAAACTGTTTTTT. Residues: CASSRRGSTNEKLFF.

The chain joins TRBV9 to TRBJ2-1; D is ambiguous. This CDR3 contains 12 residues. The germline V gene has CDR1 SGDLS and CDR2 YYNGEE. The ends were cut back, 0 bases at V and 13 bases at J, with 11 bases in the middle. The CDR3: CASSVGFGFQFF. The CDR3 DNA follows: TGTGCCAGCAGCGTAGGGTTCGGATTTCAGTTCTTC. The full variable domain, completed using reference TRBV9 and TRBJ2-1, is DSGVTQTPKHLITATGQRVTLRCSPRSGDLSVYWYQQSLDQGLQFLIQYYNGEERAKGNILERFSAQQFPDLHSELNLSSLELGDSALYFCASSVGFGFQFFGPGTRLTVL.

This clonotype was counted many times. CDR3 sequence (DNA): TGTGCCAGCAGAAATTCGGGACTAGCCTACGAGCAGTACTTC. Translated, it gives CASRNSGLAYEQYF. This chain connects TRBV28 to TRBJ2-7, with 8 positions matching TRBD2. This CDR3 contains 14 residues. Losses at the gene ends were 6 bases for V and 2 bases for J; bases not matched to a gene: 6. Germline V gene data show CDR1 as MDHEN and CDR2 as SYDVKM.

There are many counts of this clonotype. This rearrangement joins TRBV28 to TRBJ2-5, with a weak D call TRBD1 (6 bases). V was cut by 5 bases and J by 4 bases, with 23 bases left in between. Germline V lookup: CDR1 MDHEN, CDR2 SYDVKM. This CDR3 spans 17 amino acids. In nucleotides, the CDR3 is TGTGCCAGCAGTACACAGGGCCCAGGGGAAAAGGGAGAGACCCAGTACTTC. Translating gives CASSTQGPGEKGETQYF.

About this clonotype: With a much larger clone just one base away, this may be a read error. A read error is likely, as this CDR3 ends without the conserved phenylalanine or tryptophan. The chain recombines TRBV6-1 with TRBJ2-7, with 11 bases identical to TRBD2. The CDR3 is made up of 15 amino acids. The V segment lost 3 bases and the J segment 7 bases; nucleotides outside the gene matches: 8. The germline gives CDR1 MNHNS, CDR2 SASEGT. Here the CDR3 reads CASSDPGLAETEQYL. The DNA of the CDR3 is TGTGCCAGCAGTGATCCGGGACTAGCGGAGACTGAGCAGTACCTC.

This clonotype was seen a few times. J is TRBJ2-7 and V is TRBV5-1; a possible D gene is TRBD2 (5 bases). CDR1 and CDR2 (germline): SGHRS, YFSETQ. Trimming pared 0 bases from V and 7 bases from J, leaving 14 bases between. The CDR3 contains 14 residues. The CDR3 here is CASSLDQPTGEQYF. CDR3 sequence (DNA): TGCGCCAGCAGCTTGGACCAACCGACGGGGGAGCAGTACTTC.

This clonotype has a count of ten or more. V gene TRBV6-5 combines with J gene TRBJ2-7, with a possible D match to TRBD2 (5 bases). The V end was cut by 0 bases, the J end by 6 bases, with 9 bases between. This CDR3 has 13 residues. Germline V gene sequence: CDR1 MNHEY, CDR2 SVGAGI. The CDR3 sequence: CASSYSTGFEQYF. As DNA, the CDR3 is TGTGCCAGCAGTTACTCGACGGGGTTCGAGCAGTACTTC.

This clonotype was picked up many times. The rearrangement links TRBV11-2 to TRBJ2-1; weak D call: TRBD1 (6 bases). The CDR3 is made up of 12 amino acids. Germline assignment: CDR1 SGHAT and CDR2 FQNNGV. The ends were cut back, 7 bases at V and 6 bases at J, with 10 bases in the middle. The DNA of the CDR3 is TGTGCCAGCACAGGGGCCACCAATGAGCAGTTCTTC. The encoded protein is CASTGATNEQFF.

The V and J genes are TRBV11-2 and TRBJ2-7; D may match TRBD1 or TRBD2 (5 bases each). CDR3 size: 13 residues. CDR1 is SGHAT, CDR2 FQNNGV, per germline. Trimming took off 5 bases at V and 7 bases at J, with 15 bases between the two ends. The DNA of the CDR3 is TGTGCCAGCAGCCCCGGGACCCTCATGGAGCAGTACTTC. Amino acid sequence: CASSPGTLMEQYF.

There are a few counts of this clonotype. The V gene is TRBV2, the J gene TRBJ2-7; D possibly corresponds to TRBD1 (6 bases). V lost 6 bases, J lost 6 bases, and 6 bases lay in between. In germline, CDR1 is SNHLY, CDR2 FYNNEI. The CDR3 spans 10 residues. The CDR3 spells CASRGGEQYF. The CDR3 DNA is TGTGCCAGCAGAGGGGGCGAGCAGTACTTC.

Only a few counts were recorded for this clonotype. The chain has TRBV12-3 or TRBV12-4 and TRBJ2-1, with 14 bases lining up with TRBD2. J was trimmed by 7 bases and V by 1 base; bases with no gene match: 3. The CDR3 runs to 16 residues. The CDR3 DNA sequence: TGTGCCAGCAGTTTAGAGGGGACTAGCGGGAGTAATGAGCAGTTCTTC. Amino acid sequence: CASSLEGTSGSNEQFF.

This clonotype appeared a few times. J is TRBJ2-7 and V is TRBV2, with D hard to call. Trimming left V 7 bases short and J 1 base short, with 5 bases between. The CDR3 spans 11 residues. The germline V gene has CDR1 SNHLY and CDR2 FYNNEI. The CDR3 sequence: CASIHSYEQYF. The CDR3 bases are TGTGCCAGCATTCATTCCTACGAGCAGTACTTC.

In this sample, this clonotype turned up many times. The chain joins TRBV28 to TRBJ1-2; D call uncertain. V was pared by 6 bases and J by 8 bases, with 13 bases between. The CDR3 has 12 residues. CDR1 is MDHEN and CDR2 is SYDVKM in the germline V gene. DNA for the CDR3: TGTGCCAGCAGCCTAGCGTCCCGGGGCTACACCTTC. Protein product: CASSLASRGYTF.

V and J are TRBV5-1 and TRBJ2-1, with 7 positions matching TRBD2. CDR3 length: 15 amino acids. The germline V gene encodes CDR1 SGHRS and CDR2 YFSETQ. After removal of 0 bases from V and 8 bases from J, the junction contained 8 bases not matched to a gene. The CDR3 spells CASSLVGGGPDEQFF. CDR3 sequence (DNA): TGCGCCAGCAGCTTGGTTGGGGGAGGGCCTGATGAGCAGTTCTTC.

This clonotype was observed many times. This rearrangement joins TRBV7-2 to TRBJ2-3, with 7 bases fitting TRBD1. CDR3 length: 12 residues. Germline V gives CDR1 SGHTA, CDR2 FQGNSA. V shed 7 bases, J shed 5 bases, and the junction held 3 bases outside the gene matches. As DNA, the CDR3 is TGTGCCAGCAAGGGGGCTGTAGATACGCAGTATTTT. Amino acids: CASKGAVDTQYF. Full variable domain (outside the CDR3, taken from reference TRBV7-2 and TRBJ2-3): GAGVSQSPSNKVTEKGKDVELRCDPISGHTALYWYRQSLGQGLEFLIYFQGNSAPDKSGLPSDRFSAERTGGSVSTLTIQRTQQEDSAVYLCASKGAVDTQYFGPGTRLTVL.